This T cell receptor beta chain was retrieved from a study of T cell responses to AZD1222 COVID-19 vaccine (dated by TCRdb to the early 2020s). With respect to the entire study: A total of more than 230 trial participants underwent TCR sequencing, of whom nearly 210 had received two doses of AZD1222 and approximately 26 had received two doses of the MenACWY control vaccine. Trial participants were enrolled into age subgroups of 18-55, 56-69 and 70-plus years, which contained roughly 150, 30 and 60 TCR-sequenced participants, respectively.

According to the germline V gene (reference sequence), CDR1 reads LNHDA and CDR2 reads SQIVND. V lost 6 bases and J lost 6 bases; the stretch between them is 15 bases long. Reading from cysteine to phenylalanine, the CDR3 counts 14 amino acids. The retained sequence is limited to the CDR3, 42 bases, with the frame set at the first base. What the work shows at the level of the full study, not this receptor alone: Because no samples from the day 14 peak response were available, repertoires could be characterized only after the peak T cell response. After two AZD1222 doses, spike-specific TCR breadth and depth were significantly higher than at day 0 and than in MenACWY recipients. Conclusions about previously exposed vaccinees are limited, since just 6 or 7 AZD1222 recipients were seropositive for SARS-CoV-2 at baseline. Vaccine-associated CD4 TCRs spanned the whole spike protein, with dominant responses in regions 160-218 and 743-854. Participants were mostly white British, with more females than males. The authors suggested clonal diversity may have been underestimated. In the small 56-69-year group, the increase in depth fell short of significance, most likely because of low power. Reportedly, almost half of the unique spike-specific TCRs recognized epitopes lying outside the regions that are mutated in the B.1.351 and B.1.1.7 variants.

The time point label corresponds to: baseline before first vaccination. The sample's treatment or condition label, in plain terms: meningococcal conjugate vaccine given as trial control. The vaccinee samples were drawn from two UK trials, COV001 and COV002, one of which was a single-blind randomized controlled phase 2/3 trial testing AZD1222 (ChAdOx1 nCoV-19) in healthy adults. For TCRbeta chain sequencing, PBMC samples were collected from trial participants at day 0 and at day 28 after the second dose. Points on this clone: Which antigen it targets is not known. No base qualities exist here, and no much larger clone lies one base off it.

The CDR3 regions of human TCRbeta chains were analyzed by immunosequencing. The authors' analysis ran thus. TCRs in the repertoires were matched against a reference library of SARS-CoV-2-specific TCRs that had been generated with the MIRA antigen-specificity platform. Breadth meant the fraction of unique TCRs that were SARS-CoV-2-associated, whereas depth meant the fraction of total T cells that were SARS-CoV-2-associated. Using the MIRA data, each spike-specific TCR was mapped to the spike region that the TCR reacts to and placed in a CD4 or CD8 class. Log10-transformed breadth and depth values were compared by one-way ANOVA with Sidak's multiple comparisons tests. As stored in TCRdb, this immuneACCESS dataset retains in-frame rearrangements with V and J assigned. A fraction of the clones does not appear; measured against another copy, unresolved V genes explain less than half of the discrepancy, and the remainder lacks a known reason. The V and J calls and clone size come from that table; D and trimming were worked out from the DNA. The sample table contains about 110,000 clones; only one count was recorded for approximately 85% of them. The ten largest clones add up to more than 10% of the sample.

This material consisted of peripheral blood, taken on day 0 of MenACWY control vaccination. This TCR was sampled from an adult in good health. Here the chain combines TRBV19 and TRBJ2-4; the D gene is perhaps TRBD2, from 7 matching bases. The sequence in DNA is TGTGCCAGTAGATCAACGGGGGGCGGAAACATTCAGTACTTC. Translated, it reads CASRSTGGGNIQYF.